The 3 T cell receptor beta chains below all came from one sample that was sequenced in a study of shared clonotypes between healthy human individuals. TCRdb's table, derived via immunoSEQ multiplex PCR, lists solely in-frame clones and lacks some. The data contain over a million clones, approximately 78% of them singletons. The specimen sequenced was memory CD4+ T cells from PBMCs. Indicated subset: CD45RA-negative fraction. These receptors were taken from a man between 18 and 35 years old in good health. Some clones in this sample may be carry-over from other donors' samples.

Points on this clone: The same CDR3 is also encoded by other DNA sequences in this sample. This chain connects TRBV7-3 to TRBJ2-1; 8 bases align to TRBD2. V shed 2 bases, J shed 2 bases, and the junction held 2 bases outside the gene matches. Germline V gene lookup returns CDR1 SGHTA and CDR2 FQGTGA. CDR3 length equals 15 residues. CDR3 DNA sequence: TGTGCCAGCAGCTTAGCGGGAGGCCCCTACAATGAGCAGTTCTTC. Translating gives CASSLAGGPYNEQFF.

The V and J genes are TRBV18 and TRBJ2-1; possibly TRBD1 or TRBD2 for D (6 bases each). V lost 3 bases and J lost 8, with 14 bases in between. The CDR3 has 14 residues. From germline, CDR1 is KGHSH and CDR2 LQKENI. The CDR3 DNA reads TGTGCCAGCTCACCCGAGGGGGGTCAGCATGAGCAGTTCTTC. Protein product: CASSPEGGQHEQFF.

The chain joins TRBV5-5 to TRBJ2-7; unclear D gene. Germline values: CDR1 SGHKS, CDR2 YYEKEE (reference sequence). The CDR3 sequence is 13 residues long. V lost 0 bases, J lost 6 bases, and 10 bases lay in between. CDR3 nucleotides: TGTGCCAGCAGCTTGGTTGAGAATGGCGAGCAGTACTTC. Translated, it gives CASSLVENGEQYF.